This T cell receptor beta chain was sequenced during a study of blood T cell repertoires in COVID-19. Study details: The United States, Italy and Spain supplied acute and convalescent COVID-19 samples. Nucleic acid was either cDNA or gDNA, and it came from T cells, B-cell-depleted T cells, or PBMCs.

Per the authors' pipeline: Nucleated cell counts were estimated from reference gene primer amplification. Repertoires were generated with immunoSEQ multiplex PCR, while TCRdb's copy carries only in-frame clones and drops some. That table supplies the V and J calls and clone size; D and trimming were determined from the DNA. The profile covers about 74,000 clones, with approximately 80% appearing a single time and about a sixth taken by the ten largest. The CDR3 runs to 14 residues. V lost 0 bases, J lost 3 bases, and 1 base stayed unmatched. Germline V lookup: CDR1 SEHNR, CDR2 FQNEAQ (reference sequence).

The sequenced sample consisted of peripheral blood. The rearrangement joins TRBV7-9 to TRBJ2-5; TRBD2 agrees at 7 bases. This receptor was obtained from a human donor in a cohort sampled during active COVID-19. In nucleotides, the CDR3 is TGTGCCAGCAGCTTAGCCGGGACTAAAGAGACCCAGTACTTC. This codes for CASSLAGTKETQYF. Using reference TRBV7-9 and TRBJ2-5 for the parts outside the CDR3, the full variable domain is DTGVSQNPRHKITKRGQNVTFRCDPISEHNRLYWYRQTLGQGPEFLTYFQNEAQLEKSRLLSDRFSAERPKGSFSTLEIQRTEQGDSAMYLCASSLAGTKETQYFGPGTRLLVL.